Below are 32 T cell receptor beta chains sequenced from a single sample in a study of blood T cell repertoires in COVID-19. The method was immunoSEQ multiplex PCR; TCRdb's version includes in-frame clones alone and lacks a portion of them. This table holds about 220,000 clones, approximately 78% found once. Sequenced input: peripheral blood. These TCRs come from a woman in her seventies with COVID-19, enrolled during active disease.

The chain recombines TRBV27 with TRBJ1-4; TRBD1 matches 9 bases. The CDR3 loop spans 13 amino acids. Germline CDR1 is MNHEY and CDR2 is SMNVEV (reference sequence). The ends lost 4 bases at V and 11 bases at J; junction bases unmatched: 5. CDR3 protein: CASSSWDREKLFF. The CDR3 DNA follows: TGTGCCAGCAGTTCCTGGGACAGGGAGAAACTGTTTTTT.

On this clone itself: A junction end diverges from the germline sequence, so it may reflect a read error. V gene TRBV5-5 combines with J gene TRBJ2-3; 9 nucleotides agree with TRBD1. This CDR3 spans 18 amino acids. Germline V gene data show CDR1 as SGHKS and CDR2 as YYEKEE (reference sequence). The CDR3 DNA reads TGTGCCAGCAGCTTGTACAGAAGCGCCACAGGGGGCACGGATACGCAGTATTTT. This translates into CASSLYRSATGGTDTQYF.

CDR3 nucleotides: TGTGCCAGCAAGGGGCAGAACCAAGAGACCCAGTACTTC. Translating gives CASKGQNQETQYF. The chain links TRBV27 to TRBJ2-5; D is perhaps TRBD1 (5 bases). V dropped 7 bases and J dropped 0 bases, with 9 bases sitting between them. The CDR3 consists of 13 residues. Germline values: CDR1 MNHEY, CDR2 SMNVEV (reference sequence).

The chain combines TRBV28 with TRBJ2-3; 7 bases align to TRBD2. This CDR3 contains 15 residues. CDR1 MDHEN and CDR2 SYDVKM come from the germline V gene. V was pared by 5 bases and J by 2 bases, with 7 bases of the junction left unmatched. CDR3 nucleotides: TGTGCCAGCAGTGGGGCGGGGGATTACACAGATACGCAGTATTTT. Protein sequence: CASSGAGDYTDTQYF.

There are a few counts of this clone. J is TRBJ2-3 and V is TRBV4-1; a weak D match, TRBD2 (5 bases). Trimming shortened V by 5 bases and J by 0 bases, and 18 bases separated the two germline ends. Germline V gives CDR1 MGHRA, CDR2 YSYEKL. The CDR3 runs 17 residues. CDR3: CASSTIARVNSTDTQYF. In DNA form, the CDR3 reads TGCGCCAGCAGCACAATAGCGCGGGTAAATAGCACAGATACGCAGTATTTT.

V and J are TRBV2 and TRBJ1-2; the match to TRBD1 covers 7 bases. The germline CDR1 and CDR2 sequences are SNHLY and FYNNEI. With V trimmed by 7 bases and J by 3 bases, 8 bases remained unmatched. This CDR3 region has 14 residues. CDR3 protein: CASTLTGKDYGYTF. CDR3 in DNA: TGTGCCAGCACCTTGACAGGGAAGGACTATGGCTACACCTTC.

This chain connects TRBV7-2 to TRBJ2-3; D perhaps matches TRBD2 (6 bases). Germline assignment: CDR1 SGHTA and CDR2 FQGNSA. Trimming left V 0 bases short and J 3 bases short, with 16 bases between. The CDR3 spans 17 residues. CDR3 residues: CASSLARGRGPTDTQYF. The CDR3 DNA sequence: TGTGCCAGCAGCTTAGCGCGGGGCCGTGGGCCAACAGATACGCAGTATTTT.

This chain joins TRBV28 and TRBJ1-2; the D is unclear. V dropped 3 bases and J dropped 4 bases, with 6 bases sitting between them. Germline V gene sequence: CDR1 MDHEN, CDR2 SYDVKM. The CDR3 consists of 12 residues. CDR3 in amino acids: CASSFNGYGYTF. The CDR3 DNA reads as TGTGCCAGCAGTTTTAACGGCTATGGCTACACCTTC.

The chain carries TRBV19 and TRBJ1-5; 12 positions match TRBD1. J was trimmed by 2 bases and V by 7 bases; bases with no gene match: 6. CDR3 length: 16 amino acids. Germline-derived CDR1 and CDR2 are LNHDA and SQIVND (reference sequence). The DNA of the CDR3 is TGTGCCAGTACGGGACAGGGGGCGCGGGGCAATCAGCCCCAGCATTTT. This encodes CASTGQGARGNQPQHF.

The chain recombines TRBV11-2 with TRBJ2-5; D gene uncertain. The CDR3 has 13 residues. Deletions cut 5 bases from V and 2 bases from J, with 9 bases between. CDR1 and CDR2 (germline): SGHAT, FQNNGV. CDR3 protein: CASSPELQETQYF. CDR3 sequence (DNA): TGTGCCAGCAGCCCCGAACTACAAGAGACCCAGTACTTC.

The chain has TRBV11-2 and TRBJ2-5, with 13 bases matching TRBD2. The CDR3 loop spans 17 amino acids. Looked up from germline, CDR1 is SGHAT and CDR2 is FQNNGV. Unmatched junction bases numbered 5, after V lost 1 base and J lost 3 bases. CDR3 bases: TGTGCCAGCAGCTTAGCCCCGGGACTAGCGGGAAAAGAGACCCAGTACTTC. Translating it yields CASSLAPGLAGKETQYF.

The chain recombines TRBV24-1 with TRBJ1-5; a weak D match, TRBD1 (5 bases). Germline V CDR1 and CDR2: KGHDR, SFDVKD. The CDR3 extends over 13 amino acids. The ends were cut back, 9 bases at V and 1 base at J, with 9 bases in the middle. CDR3 loop: CATASGSNQPQHF. The CDR3 DNA is TGTGCCACCGCTTCAGGGAGCAATCAGCCCCAGCATTTT.

This chain connects TRBV28 to TRBJ1-1; maybe TRBD1 (5 bases). Trimming removed 2 bases from V and 1 base from J, with 11 bases in between. The germline V gene has CDR1 MDHEN and CDR2 SYDVKM. The CDR3 covers 15 residues. The CDR3 spells CASSLTTVWNTEAFF. The CDR3 DNA reads TGTGCCAGCAGTTTAACGACAGTATGGAACACTGAAGCTTTCTTT. The whole variable domain, filled in from reference TRBV28 and TRBJ1-1, reads DVKVTQSSRYLVKRTGEKVFLECVQDMDHENMFWYRQDPGLGLRLIYFSYDVKMKEKGDIPEGYSVSREKKERFSLILESASTNQTSMYLCASSLTTVWNTEAFFGQGTRLTVV.

A single count supports this clone. The DNA of the CDR3 is TGCAGCGCCCATGGGCGGGAGGGATACAATGAGCAGTTCTTC. This codes for CSAHGREGYNEQFF. This chain joins TRBV29-1 and TRBJ2-1, with 9 positions matching TRBD2. Germline loops: CDR1 SQVTM, CDR2 ANQGSEA. This CDR3 region has 14 residues. The trim removed 7 bases at V and 4 bases at J, leaving 8 bases unmatched.

The chain has TRBV6-2 or TRBV6-3 and TRBJ1-5, with D unresolved. V was clipped by 2 bases and J by 7 bases, with 12 bases between them. The CDR3 extends over 14 amino acids. CDR1 and CDR2 from the germline V gene are MNHEY and SVGEGT. The CDR3 DNA reads TGTGCCAGCAGTTACGGAGGAACTGGACAGCCCCAGCATTTT. It specifies CASSYGGTGQPQHF.

In this sample, this clone turned up once. The chain has TRBV18 and TRBJ1-1, with 7 bases aligning to TRBD1. The V gene's germline CDR1 is KGHSH and CDR2 LQKENI. The CDR3 is made up of 15 amino acids. J was trimmed by 4 bases and V by 5 bases; bases with no gene match: 10. The DNA for the CDR3 is TGTGCCAGCTCATCCTCCCCCTCAGGGGGCACTGAAGCTTTCTTT. Its protein product is CASSSSPSGGTEAFF.

This rearrangement joins TRBV5-4 to TRBJ2-7; D remains ambiguous. V was pared by 4 bases and J by 3 bases, with 14 bases between. The CDR3 consists of 14 residues. CDR1 and CDR2 (germline): SGHNT, YYREEE (reference sequence). This chain's CDR3 is CASSLSLTGYEQYF. In DNA, the CDR3 is TGTGCCAGCAGCCTTAGTTTGACGGGCTACGAGCAGTACTTC.

The genes are TRBV28 and TRBJ1-2, with TRBD1 identical over 12 bases. The CDR3 has 17 amino acids. Germline assignment: CDR1 MDHEN and CDR2 SYDVKM. Trimming at V came to 5 bases and at J to 7 bases, leaving 14 bases not matched to a gene. The CDR3 DNA is TGTGCCAGCAGTCTTCTGGGACAGGGGGCCATCCCCTCTGGCTACACCTTC. It translates to CASSLLGQGAIPSGYTF.

This chain joins TRBV6-5 and TRBJ2-1; a weak D match, TRBD1 (6 bases). There are 14 residues in the CDR3. CDR1 MNHEY and CDR2 SVGAGI come from the germline V gene. The V and J ends lost 0 bases and 6 bases respectively, with 9 bases between them. The CDR3 coding sequence is TGTGCCAGCAGTTACTCGGTAGGGGGCAATGAGCAGTTCTTC. It encodes CASSYSVGGNEQFF.

This clone was counted at least ten times. The rearrangement uses TRBV6-2 or TRBV6-3 and TRBJ1-2, with TRBD1 matching 7 bases. After removal of 0 bases from V and 10 bases from J, the junction contained 8 bases not matched to a gene. The CDR3 is made up of 14 amino acids. Germline V gene data show CDR1 as MNHEY and CDR2 as SVGEGT. The CDR3 DNA follows: TGTGCCAGCAGTTACTCCTTTGGACAGGATGACTACACCTTC. This sequence encodes CASSYSFGQDDYTF.

The V and J genes are TRBV19 and TRBJ1-2, with D maybe TRBD1 (5 bases). Trimming stripped 3 bases from V and 8 bases from J, with 13 bases between. CDR3 length equals 13 residues. CDR1 and CDR2 from the germline V gene are LNHDA and SQIVND (reference sequence). CDR3 DNA: TGTGCCAGTAGTATTGGGAGGGGCGGCGGCTACACCTTC. Its protein product is CASSIGRGGGYTF.

V and J are TRBV2 and TRBJ1-6, with 7 bases that match TRBD1. With V trimmed by 3 bases and J by 8 bases, 22 bases remained unmatched. From germline, CDR1 is SNHLY and CDR2 FYNNEI. This CDR3 is built from 20 residues. CDR3 residues: CASSERGLPIRQGHYSPLHF. CDR3 nucleotide sequence: TGTGCCAGCAGTGAGAGGGGGCTTCCCATTAGACAAGGCCATTATTCACCCCTCCACTTT.

This chain links TRBV29-1 with TRBJ1-1; TRBD1 agrees at 10 bases. Losses at the gene ends were 4 bases for V and 11 bases for J; bases not matched to a gene: 13. Germline CDR1 is SQVTM and CDR2 is ANQGSEA. The CDR3 contains 14 residues. The CDR3 loop reads CSVVIGQGGMKAFF. CDR3 nucleotides: TGCAGCGTTGTCATAGGACAGGGGGGGATGAAGGCTTTCTTT.

V gene TRBV19 combines with J gene TRBJ1-1; D is uncertain. The CDR3 extends over 15 amino acids. Trimming shortened V by 7 bases and J by 5 bases, and 20 bases separated the two germline ends. Germline values: CDR1 LNHDA, CDR2 SQIVND (reference sequence). CDR3 protein: CASTYAAGMGTEAFF. For the CDR3, the DNA is TGTGCCAGTACCTATGCTGCCGGGATGGGTACTGAAGCTTTCTTT. Full variable domain (rest looked up from reference TRBV19 and TRBJ1-1): DGGITQSPKYLFRKEGQNVTLSCEQNLNHDAMYWYRQDPGQGLRLIYYSQIVNDFQKGDIAEGYSVSREKKESFPLTVTSAQKNPTAFYLCASTYAAGMGTEAFFGQGTRLTVV.

The rearrangement uses TRBV5-5 and TRBJ1-1; a weak D match, TRBD1 (5 bases). Germline assignment: CDR1 SGHKS and CDR2 YYEKEE (reference sequence). The CDR3 covers 13 residues. V lost 4 bases to trimming and J lost 5 bases, with 12 bases between them. This CDR3 reads CASSILRATEAFF. The CDR3 nucleotides read TGTGCCAGCAGCATCCTCAGGGCTACTGAAGCTTTCTTT. Supplemented by reference TRBV5-5 and TRBJ1-1, the full variable domain reads DAGVTQSPTHLIKTRGQQVTLRCSPISGHKSVSWYQQVLGQGPQFIFQYYEKEERGRGNFPDRFSARQFPNYSSELNVNALLLGDSALYLCASSILRATEAFFGQGTRLTVV.

The gene calls are TRBV4-2 and TRBJ2-1; perhaps TRBD2 as D (6 bases). The CDR3 is 14 residues long. Germline V gives CDR1 LGHNA, CDR2 YNFKEQ. V was pared by 5 bases and J by 7 bases, with 15 bases between. The CDR3 loop reads CASSGRDSLNEQFF. CDR3 nucleotide sequence: TGTGCCAGCAGCGGCCGGGACTCTCTTAATGAGCAGTTCTTC.

This sequence joins TRBV24-1 and TRBJ2-1; 8 nucleotides align to TRBD2. Germline V CDR1 and CDR2: KGHDR, SFDVKD. Trimming took 6 bases from V and 5 from J; bases not matched to a gene: 8. This CDR3 has 15 residues. The CDR3 here is CATSLAGQTNNEQFF. In DNA form, the CDR3 reads TGTGCCACCAGTCTAGCGGGCCAAACAAACAATGAGCAGTTCTTC.

The CDR3 DNA is TGCGCCAGCAGCTATGGGGGACAGGGGAGGAACGAGCAGTACTTC. Translated, it gives CASSYGGQGRNEQYF. The chain links TRBV5-1 to TRBJ2-7, with 10 bases lining up with TRBD1. Germline trimming cut 3 bases from V and 5 bases from J; bases unmatched to any gene: 8. Germline V lookup: CDR1 SGHRS, CDR2 YFSETQ. This CDR3 is built from 15 residues.

V usage is TRBV28 and J usage is TRBJ1-2; possibly TRBD1 for D (6 bases). Trimming left V 5 bases short and J 8 bases short, with 21 bases between. The germline gives CDR1 MDHEN, CDR2 SYDVKM. The CDR3 covers 15 residues. CDR3 sequence (DNA): TGTGCCAGCAGTCTTCCGGAACAGGGCCGAAGGGGCTACACCTTC. This codes for CASSLPEQGRRGYTF.

This chain connects TRBV14 to TRBJ2-1, with 11 bases matching TRBD2. Per the germline V gene, CDR1 is SGHDN and CDR2 is FVKESK. The trim removed 1 base at V and 9 bases at J, leaving 8 bases unmatched. The CDR3 is made up of 16 amino acids. CDR3 bases: TGTGCCAGCAGCCAAGTCCTAGCGGGAGGTAGGGGTGAGCAGTTCTTC. Amino acid sequence: CASSQVLAGGRGEQFF.

The chain has TRBV3-1 (or the pseudogene TRBV3-2) and TRBJ1-1, with D possibly matching TRBD1 (5 bases). Germline lookup yields CDR1 LGHDT and CDR2 YNNKEL (reference sequence). CDR3 length: 14 amino acids. V lost 4 bases, J lost 6 bases, and 15 bases lay in between. The CDR3 reads CASSRSSGGAEAFF. The CDR3 coding sequence is TGTGCCAGCAGCCGAAGCAGTGGGGGGGCTGAAGCTTTCTTT.

V usage is TRBV5-1 and J usage is TRBJ2-2; maybe TRBD2 (5 bases). Trimming removed 0 bases from V and 0 bases from J, with 9 bases in between. Germline V gene data show CDR1 as SGHRS and CDR2 as YFSETQ. This CDR3 contains 16 residues. The CDR3, as DNA: TGCGCCAGCAGCTTGGAGCGGAGTGCGAACACCGGGGAGCTGTTTTTT. Amino acids: CASSLERSANTGELFF.